This T cell receptor beta chain was captured in a study of beta chain features in type 1 diabetes. Expressed TCRB transcripts were sequenced, since all the RNA that had been isolated was reverse transcribed. Produced via immunoSEQ multiplex PCR; TCRdb's table is partial and in-frame only. In the table there are around 330,000 clones, approximately 10% of which are singletons. The CDR3 totals 14 residues. Germline loops: CDR1 SGHDN, CDR2 FVKESK. V lost 2 bases to trimming and J lost 2 bases, with 4 bases between them. This clone was counted a few times. This TCR was sampled from a woman in her 30s in good health. The rearrangement links TRBV14 to TRBJ2-6; D remains ambiguous. Sequenced input: naive CD4+ T cells from blood. The CDR3 DNA is TGTGCCAGCAGCCAACTTCCTGGGGCCAACGTCCTGACTTTC. Protein: CASSQLPGANVLTF.